These 10 T cell receptor beta chains came from one sample sequenced in a study of blood T cells in healthy people across ages. Next came a second PCR, run for about 7 to 12 cycles, which used a sample-barcoded 5' primer along with a J-beta primer mix. Via MiXCR, TCRdb re-called the 5' RACE reads, giving one row per CDR3 protein. The sample holds about 1.4 million distinct CDR3 sequences, around 59% seen once. Source material: blood. The source is a man between 18 and 29 years old in good health.

The table lists this clonotype with a few counts. The chain couples TRBV7-9 to TRBJ2-5; 9 nucleotides line up with TRBD1. This CDR3 is 16 amino acids long. CDR1 SEHNR and CDR2 FQNEAQ come from the germline V gene (reference sequence). V dropped 2 bases and J dropped 4; count of bases not matched to a gene: 8. The CDR3 spells CASSLLPYRGRETQYF. In DNA form, the CDR3 reads TGTGCCAGCAGCTTACTCCCCTACAGGGGGCGAGAGACCCAGTACTTC.

Regarding this clonotype: The junction departs from germline at one end; a sequencing error may be responsible. The V call is TRBV7-8, the J call TRBJ2-1; D not resolved. This CDR3 spans 18 amino acids. Germline CDR1 reads SGHVS; CDR2 reads FQNEAQ. CDR3 in amino acids: CASSFPKGGTRSYTEQFF. The CDR3 DNA follows: TGTGCCAGCAGCTTCCCTAAAGGTGGTACCCGCTCCTACACTGAGCAGTTCTTC.

The genes are TRBV5-1 and TRBJ1-1; D may be TRBD1 (6 bases). Between the trimmed V and J ends, which lost 5 bases and 4 bases, there was a span of 15 bases. This CDR3 spans 14 amino acids. CDR1 is SGHRS, CDR2 YFSETQ, per germline. The CDR3 nucleotides are TGCGCCAGCAGTTTTACAGGGAGTGGCACTGAAGCTTTCTTT. It translates to CASSFTGSGTEAFF.

V gene TRBV12-3 or TRBV12-4 combines with J gene TRBJ1-1; perhaps TRBD1 as D (6 bases). Trimming left V 5 bases short and J 11 bases short, with 27 bases between. CDR3 length: 16 amino acids. The CDR3 DNA reads as TGTGCCAGCAGTCTACTCCCCGACAGGCCAGTGGGGAGTGCTTTCTTT. Translation gives CASSLLPDRPVGSAFF.

The chain couples TRBV5-1 to TRBJ2-1; the D gene is possibly TRBD1 (6 bases). The J call may be faulty, since TRBJ2-7 better matches the DNA end. The CDR3 consists of 14 residues. CDR1 SGHRS and CDR2 YFSETQ come from the germline V gene. The CDR3: CASTNPNRAHEQYF. The CDR3 nucleotides are TGCGCCAGCACGAATCCGAACAGGGCCCACGAGCAGTACTTC.

This clonotype has more than one count but fewer than ten. This chain links TRBV28 with TRBJ2-7; D gene ambiguous. The CDR3 has 13 residues. Deletions cut 2 bases from V and 6 bases from J, with 11 bases between. Germline V CDR1 and CDR2: MDHEN, SYDVKM. CDR3 sequence: CASSLTHKREQYF. The CDR3 DNA follows: TGTGCCAGCAGTTTAACCCATAAACGCGAGCAGTACTTC.

This chain joins TRBV6-2 or TRBV6-3 and TRBJ2-7, with D perhaps TRBD2 (6 bases). Per the germline V gene, CDR1 is MNHEY and CDR2 is SVGEGT. The germline V and J ends were trimmed by 5 bases and 2 bases, with 13 bases remaining between them. This CDR3 is built from 14 residues. In DNA, the CDR3 is TGTGCCAGCAGTCAGGACGGAGGGCCCTACGAGCAGTACTTC. Translation gives CASSQDGGPYEQYF.

This CDR3 is CSAPTRCPNQPQHF. Here the CDR3 DNA reads TGCAGTGCCCCGACCAGGTGCCCAAATCAGCCCCAGCATTTT. This chain uses TRBV20-1 with TRBJ1-5; no clear D gene. Germline CDR1 and CDR2: DFQATT and SNEGSKA (reference sequence). V gave up 6 bases and J gave up 4 bases, with 16 bases separating them. CDR3 length equals 14 residues.

This clonotype was observed once. The chain employs TRBV20-1 and TRBJ2-5, with 9 positions matching TRBD2. After removal of 3 bases from V and 5 bases from J, the junction contained 4 bases not matched to a gene. CDR1 is DFQATT, CDR2 SNEGSKA, per germline (reference sequence). This CDR3 is 13 amino acids long. The CDR3 bases are TGCAGTGCTAGTAGCGGGAGCATGGAGACCCAGTACTTC. This codes for CSASSGSMETQYF.

In its sample, this clonotype was seen a few times. The chain carries TRBV25-1 and TRBJ2-7; D ambiguous. The CDR3 is 11 residues long. From germline, CDR1 is MGHDK and CDR2 SYGVNS. V lost 4 bases and J lost 5, with 6 bases in between. The CDR3 loop reads CASSVWNEQYF. CDR3 coding DNA: TGTGCCAGCAGTGTTTGGAACGAGCAGTACTTC.